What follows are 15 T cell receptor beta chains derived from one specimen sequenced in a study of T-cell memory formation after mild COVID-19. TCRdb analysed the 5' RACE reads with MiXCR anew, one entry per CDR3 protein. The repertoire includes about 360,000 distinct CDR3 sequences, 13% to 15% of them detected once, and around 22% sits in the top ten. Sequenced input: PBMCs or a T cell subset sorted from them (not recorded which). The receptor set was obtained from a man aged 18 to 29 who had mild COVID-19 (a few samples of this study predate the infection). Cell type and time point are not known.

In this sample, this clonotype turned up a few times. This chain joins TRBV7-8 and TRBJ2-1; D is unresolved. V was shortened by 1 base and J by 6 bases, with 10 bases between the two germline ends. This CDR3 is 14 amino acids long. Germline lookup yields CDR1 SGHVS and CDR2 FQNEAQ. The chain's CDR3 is CASSLERWGNEQFF. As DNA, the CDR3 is TGTGCCAGCAGCTTAGAGAGATGGGGCAATGAGCAGTTCTTC.

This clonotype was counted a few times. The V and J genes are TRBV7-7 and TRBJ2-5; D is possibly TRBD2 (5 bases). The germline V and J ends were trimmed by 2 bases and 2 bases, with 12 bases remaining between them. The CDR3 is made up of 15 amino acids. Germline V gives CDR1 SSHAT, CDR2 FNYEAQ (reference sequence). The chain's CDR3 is CASSLSRGWQETQYF. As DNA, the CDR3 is TGTGCCAGCAGCTTAAGCCGGGGATGGCAAGAGACCCAGTACTTC. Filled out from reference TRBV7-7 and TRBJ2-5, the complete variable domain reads GAGVSQSPRYKVTKRGQDVTLRCDPISSHATLYWYQQALGQGPEFLTYFNYEAQPDKSGLPSDRFSAERPEGSISTLTIQRTEQRDSAMYRCASSLSRGWQETQYFGPGTRLLVL.

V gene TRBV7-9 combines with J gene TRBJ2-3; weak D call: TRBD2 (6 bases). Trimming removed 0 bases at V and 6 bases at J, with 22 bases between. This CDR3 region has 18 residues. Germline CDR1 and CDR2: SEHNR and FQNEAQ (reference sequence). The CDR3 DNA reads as TGTGCCAGCAGCTTAGCGTGGTCGGGACTCCTGACGAAGGATACGCAGTATTTT. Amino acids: CASSLAWSGLLTKDTQYF. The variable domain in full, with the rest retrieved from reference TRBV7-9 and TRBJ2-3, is DTGVSQNPRHKITKRGQNVTFRCDPISEHNRLYWYRQTLGQGPEFLTYFQNEAQLEKSRLLSDRFSAERPKGSFSTLEIQRTEQGDSAMYLCASSLAWSGLLTKDTQYFGPGTRLTVL.

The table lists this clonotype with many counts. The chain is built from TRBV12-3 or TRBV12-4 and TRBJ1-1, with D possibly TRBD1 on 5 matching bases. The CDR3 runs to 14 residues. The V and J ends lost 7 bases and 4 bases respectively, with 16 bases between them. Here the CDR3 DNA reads TGTGCCAGCACGCCGGGCAGGGCGAGCACTGAAGCTTTCTTT. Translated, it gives CASTPGRASTEAFF.

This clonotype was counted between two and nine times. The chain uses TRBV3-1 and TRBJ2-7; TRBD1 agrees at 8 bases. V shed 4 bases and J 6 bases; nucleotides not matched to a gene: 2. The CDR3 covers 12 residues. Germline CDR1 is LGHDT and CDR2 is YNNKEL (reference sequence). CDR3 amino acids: CASSRGQGEQYF. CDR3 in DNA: TGTGCCAGCAGCCGCGGACAGGGCGAGCAGTACTTC.

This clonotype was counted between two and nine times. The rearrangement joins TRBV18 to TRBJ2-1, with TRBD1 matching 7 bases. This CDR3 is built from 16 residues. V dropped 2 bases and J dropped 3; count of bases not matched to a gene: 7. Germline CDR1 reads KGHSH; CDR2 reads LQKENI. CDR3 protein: CASSPYPGTDYNEQFF. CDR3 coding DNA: TGTGCCAGCTCACCATACCCCGGGACAGACTACAATGAGCAGTTCTTC.

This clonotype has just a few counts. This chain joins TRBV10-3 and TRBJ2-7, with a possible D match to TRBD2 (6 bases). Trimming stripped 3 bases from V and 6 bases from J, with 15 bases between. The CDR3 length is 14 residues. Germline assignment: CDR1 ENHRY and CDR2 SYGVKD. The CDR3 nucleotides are TGTGCCATCAGTGATGGGTACTCCGGGAGCGAGCAGTACGTC. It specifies CAISDGYSGSEQYV.

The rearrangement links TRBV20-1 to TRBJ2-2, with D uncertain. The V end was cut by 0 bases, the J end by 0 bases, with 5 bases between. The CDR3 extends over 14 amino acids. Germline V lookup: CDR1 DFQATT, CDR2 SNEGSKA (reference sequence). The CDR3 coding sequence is TGCAGTGCTAGAGAAGGATCGAACACCGGGGAGCTGTTTTTT. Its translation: CSAREGSNTGELFF.

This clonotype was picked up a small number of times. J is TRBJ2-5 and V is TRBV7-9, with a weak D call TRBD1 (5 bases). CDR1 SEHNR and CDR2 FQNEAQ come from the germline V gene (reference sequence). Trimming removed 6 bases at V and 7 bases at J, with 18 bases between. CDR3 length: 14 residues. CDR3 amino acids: CASSRPDIGWTQYF. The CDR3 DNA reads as TGTGCCAGCAGTCGACCGGACATCGGCTGGACCCAGTACTTC. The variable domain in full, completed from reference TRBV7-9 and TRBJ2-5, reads DTGVSQNPRHKITKRGQNVTFRCDPISEHNRLYWYRQTLGQGPEFLTYFQNEAQLEKSRLLSDRFSAERPKGSFSTLEIQRTEQGDSAMYLCASSRPDIGWTQYFGPGTRLLVL.

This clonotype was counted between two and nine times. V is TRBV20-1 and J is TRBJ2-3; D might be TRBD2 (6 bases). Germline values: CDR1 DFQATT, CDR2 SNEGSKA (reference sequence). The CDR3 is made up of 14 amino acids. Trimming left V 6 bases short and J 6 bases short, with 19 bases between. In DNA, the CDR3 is TGCAGTGCCATTAGCGGTCCCTCGGGGGATACGCAGTATTTT. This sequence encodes CSAISGPSGDTQYF.

CDR3 bases: TGTGCCAGCAGTCAGCTAGGGACAGGGCCCGATGAGCAGTTCTTC. Residues: CASSQLGTGPDEQFF. The rearrangement uses TRBV6-6 and TRBJ2-1, with 9 bases aligning to TRBD1. The CDR3 is made up of 15 amino acids. CDR1 and CDR2 (germline): MNHNY, SVGAGI (reference sequence). J gave up 8 bases and V 5 bases, and 10 bases lay outside the gene matches.

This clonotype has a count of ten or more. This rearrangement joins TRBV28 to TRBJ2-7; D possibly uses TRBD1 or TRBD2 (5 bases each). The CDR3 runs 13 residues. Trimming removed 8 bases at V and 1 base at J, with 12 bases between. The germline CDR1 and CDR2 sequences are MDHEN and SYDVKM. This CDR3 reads CASFSGRSYEQYV. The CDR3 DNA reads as TGTGCCAGCTTCTCGGGACGGTCCTACGAGCAGTACGTC.

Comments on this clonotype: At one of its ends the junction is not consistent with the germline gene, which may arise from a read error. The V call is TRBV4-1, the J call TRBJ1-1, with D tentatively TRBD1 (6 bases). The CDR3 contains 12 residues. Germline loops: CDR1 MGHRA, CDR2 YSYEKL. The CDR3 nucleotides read TGCGCCAGCGGCCAGGGGATCACTGAAGCTTTCTTT. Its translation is CASGQGITEAFF.

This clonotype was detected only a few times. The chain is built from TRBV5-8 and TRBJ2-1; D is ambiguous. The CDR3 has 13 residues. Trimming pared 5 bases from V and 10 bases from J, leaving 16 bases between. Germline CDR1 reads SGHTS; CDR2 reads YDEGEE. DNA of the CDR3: TGTGCCAGCAGGCAACCACCAGTAGCCGAGCAGTTCTTC. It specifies CASRQPPVAEQFF.

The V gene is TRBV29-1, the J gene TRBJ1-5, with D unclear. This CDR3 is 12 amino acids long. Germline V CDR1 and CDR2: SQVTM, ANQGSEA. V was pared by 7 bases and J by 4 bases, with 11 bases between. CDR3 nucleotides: TGCAGCGCTAGGTATGGAAATCAGCCCCAGCATTTT. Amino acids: CSARYGNQPQHF.